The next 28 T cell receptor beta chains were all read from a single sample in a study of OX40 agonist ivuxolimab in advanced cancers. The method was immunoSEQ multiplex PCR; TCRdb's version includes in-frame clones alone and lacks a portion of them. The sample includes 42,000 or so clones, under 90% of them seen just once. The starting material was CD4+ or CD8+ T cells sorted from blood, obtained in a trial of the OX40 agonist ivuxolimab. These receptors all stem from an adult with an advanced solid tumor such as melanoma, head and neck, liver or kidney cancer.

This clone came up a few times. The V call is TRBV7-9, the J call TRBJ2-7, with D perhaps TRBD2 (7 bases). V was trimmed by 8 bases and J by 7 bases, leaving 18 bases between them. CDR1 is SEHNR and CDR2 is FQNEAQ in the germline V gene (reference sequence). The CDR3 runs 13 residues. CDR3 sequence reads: CASSPGGLVEQYF. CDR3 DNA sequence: TGTGCCAGCTCCCCGGGGGGCCTGGTGGAGCAGTACTTC.

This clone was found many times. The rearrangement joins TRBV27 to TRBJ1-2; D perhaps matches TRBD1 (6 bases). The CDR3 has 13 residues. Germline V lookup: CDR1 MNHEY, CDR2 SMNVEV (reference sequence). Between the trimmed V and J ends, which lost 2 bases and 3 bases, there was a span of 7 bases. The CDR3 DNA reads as TGTGCCAGCAGTTTACGACAGGACTATGGCTACACCTTC. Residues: CASSLRQDYGYTF.

The CDR3 DNA is TGTGCCAGCAAGAGAGGGAGATCGAACACTGAAGCTTTCTTT. Translation gives CASKRGRSNTEAFF. The chain couples TRBV11-3 to TRBJ1-1; D is unclear. Germline V gene sequence: CDR1 SGHNT, CDR2 YENEEA. V was cut by 7 bases and J by 1 base, with 13 bases left in between. This CDR3 has 14 amino acids. Complete variable domain (other parts from reference TRBV11-3 and TRBJ1-1): EAGVVQSPRYKIIEKKQPVAFWCNPISGHNTLYWYLQNLGQGPELLIRYENEEAVDDSQLPKDRFSAERLKGVDSTLKIQPAELGDSAVYLCASKRGRSNTEAFFGQGTRLTVV.

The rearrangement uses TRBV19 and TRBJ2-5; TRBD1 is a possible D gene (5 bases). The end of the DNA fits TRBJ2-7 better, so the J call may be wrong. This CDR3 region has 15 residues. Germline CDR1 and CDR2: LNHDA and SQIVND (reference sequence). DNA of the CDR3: TGTGCCAGTAGTATTGGTTCAGGGCCCTTCTACGAGCAGTACTTC. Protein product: CASSIGSGPFYEQYF.

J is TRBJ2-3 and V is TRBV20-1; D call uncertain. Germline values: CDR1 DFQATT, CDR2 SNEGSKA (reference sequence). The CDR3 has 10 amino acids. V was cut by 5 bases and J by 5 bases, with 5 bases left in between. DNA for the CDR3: TGCAGTGCTCCGAAAGATACGCAGTATTTT. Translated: CSAPKDTQYF.

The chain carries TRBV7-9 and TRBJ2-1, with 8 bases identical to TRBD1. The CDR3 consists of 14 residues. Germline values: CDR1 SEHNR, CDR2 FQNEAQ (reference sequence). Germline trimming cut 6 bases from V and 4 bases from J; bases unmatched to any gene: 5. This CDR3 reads CASSSWTGYNEQFF. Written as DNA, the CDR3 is TGTGCCAGCAGTTCGTGGACAGGGTACAATGAGCAGTTCTTC.

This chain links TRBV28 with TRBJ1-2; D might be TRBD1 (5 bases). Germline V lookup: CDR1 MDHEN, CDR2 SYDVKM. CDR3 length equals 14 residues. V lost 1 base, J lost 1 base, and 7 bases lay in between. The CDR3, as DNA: TGTGCCAGCAGTTTATATCAGGGTAACTATGGCTACACCTTC. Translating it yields CASSLYQGNYGYTF.

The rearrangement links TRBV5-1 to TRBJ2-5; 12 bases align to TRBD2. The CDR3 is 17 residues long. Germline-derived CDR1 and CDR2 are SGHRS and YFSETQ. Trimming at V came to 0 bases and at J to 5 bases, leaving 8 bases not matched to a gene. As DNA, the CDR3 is TGCGCCAGCAGCTTGGCGGCTAGCGGGGGGGCACGGGAGACCCAGTACTTC. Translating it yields CASSLAASGGARETQYF.

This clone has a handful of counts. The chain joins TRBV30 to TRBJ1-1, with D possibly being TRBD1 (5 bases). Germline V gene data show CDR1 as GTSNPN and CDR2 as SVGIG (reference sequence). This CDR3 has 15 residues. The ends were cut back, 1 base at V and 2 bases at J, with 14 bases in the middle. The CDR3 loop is CAWSAGWKLNTEAFF. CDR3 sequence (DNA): TGTGCCTGGAGTGCAGGGTGGAAGCTCAACACTGAAGCTTTCTTT.

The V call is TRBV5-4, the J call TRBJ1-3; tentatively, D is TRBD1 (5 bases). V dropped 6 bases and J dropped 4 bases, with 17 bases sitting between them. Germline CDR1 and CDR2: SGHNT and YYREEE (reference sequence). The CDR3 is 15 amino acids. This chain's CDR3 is CASIRGRGRGNTIYF. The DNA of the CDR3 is TGTGCCAGCATCCGGGGTCGGGGGAGAGGAAACACCATATATTTT.

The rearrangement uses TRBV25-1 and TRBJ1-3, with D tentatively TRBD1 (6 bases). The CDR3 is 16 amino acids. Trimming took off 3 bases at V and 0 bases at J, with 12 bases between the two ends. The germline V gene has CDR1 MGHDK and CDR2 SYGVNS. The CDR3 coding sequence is TGTGCCAGCAGTGACGACAGGAGCCACTCTGGAAACACCATATATTTT. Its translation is CASSDDRSHSGNTIYF.

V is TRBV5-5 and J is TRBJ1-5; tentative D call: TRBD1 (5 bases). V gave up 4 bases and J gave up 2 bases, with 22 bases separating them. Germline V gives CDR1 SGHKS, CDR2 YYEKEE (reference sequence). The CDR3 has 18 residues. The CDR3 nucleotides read TGTGCCAGCAGCCGGGGGGGTGTACCGGGATTCGGCAATCAGCCCCAGCATTTT. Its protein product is CASSRGGVPGFGNQPQHF.

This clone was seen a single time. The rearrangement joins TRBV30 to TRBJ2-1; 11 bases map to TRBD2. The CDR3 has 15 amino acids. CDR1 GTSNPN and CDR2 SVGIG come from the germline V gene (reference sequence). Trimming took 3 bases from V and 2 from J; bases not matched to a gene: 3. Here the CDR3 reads CAWSGLAGTYNEQFF. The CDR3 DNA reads TGTGCCTGGAGCGGACTAGCGGGCACCTACAATGAGCAGTTCTTC.

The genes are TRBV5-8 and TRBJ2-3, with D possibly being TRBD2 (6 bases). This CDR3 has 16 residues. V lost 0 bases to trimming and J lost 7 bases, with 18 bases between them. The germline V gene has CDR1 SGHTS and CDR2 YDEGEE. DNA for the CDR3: TGTGCCAGCAGCTTGGCCGGGACTGCTGGCGGGTATACGCAGTATTTT. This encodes CASSLAGTAGGYTQYF.

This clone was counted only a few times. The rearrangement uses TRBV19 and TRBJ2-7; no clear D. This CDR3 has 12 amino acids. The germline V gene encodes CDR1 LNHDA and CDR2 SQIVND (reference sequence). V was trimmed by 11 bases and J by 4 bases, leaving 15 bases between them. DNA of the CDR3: TGTGCCTTAACGAGGCAGGATTACGAGCAGTACTTC. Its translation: CALTRQDYEQYF.

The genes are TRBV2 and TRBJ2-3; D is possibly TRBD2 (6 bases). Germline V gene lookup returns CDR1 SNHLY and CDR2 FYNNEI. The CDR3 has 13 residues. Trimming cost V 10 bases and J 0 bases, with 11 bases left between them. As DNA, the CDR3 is TGTGCCACCGTGACTAGGAGCACAGATACGCAGTATTTT. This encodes CATVTRSTDTQYF. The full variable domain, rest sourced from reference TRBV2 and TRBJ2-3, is EPEVTQTPSHQVTQMGQEVILRCVPISNHLYFYWYRQILGQKVEFLVSFYNNEISEKSEIFDDQFSVERPDGSNFTLKIRSTKLEDSAMYFCATVTRSTDTQYFGPGTRLTVL.

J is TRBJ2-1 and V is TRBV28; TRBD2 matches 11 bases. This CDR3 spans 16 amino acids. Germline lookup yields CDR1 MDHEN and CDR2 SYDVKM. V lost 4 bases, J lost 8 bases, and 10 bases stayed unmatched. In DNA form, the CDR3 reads TGTGCCAGCAGTTACCTACCTAGCGGGAGGCGGGATGAGCAGTTCTTC. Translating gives CASSYLPSGRRDEQFF.

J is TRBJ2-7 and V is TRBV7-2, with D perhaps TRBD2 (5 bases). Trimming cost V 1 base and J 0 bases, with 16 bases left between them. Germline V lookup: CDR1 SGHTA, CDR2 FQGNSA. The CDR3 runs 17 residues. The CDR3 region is CASSLGGFGSSSYEQYF. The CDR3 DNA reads TGTGCCAGCAGCTTAGGAGGGTTCGGCTCCTCCTCCTACGAGCAGTACTTC. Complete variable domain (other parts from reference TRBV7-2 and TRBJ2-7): GAGVSQSPSNKVTEKGKDVELRCDPISGHTALYWYRQSLGQGLEFLIYFQGNSAPDKSGLPSDRFSAERTGGSVSTLTIQRTQQEDSAVYLCASSLGGFGSSSYEQYFGPGTRLTVT.

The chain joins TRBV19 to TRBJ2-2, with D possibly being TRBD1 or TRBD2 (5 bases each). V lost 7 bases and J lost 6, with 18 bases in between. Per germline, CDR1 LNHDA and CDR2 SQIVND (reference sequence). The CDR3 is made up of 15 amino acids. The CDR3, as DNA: TGTGCCAGTACCGAAATGGGACGTTGGCCCGGGGAGCTGTTTTTT. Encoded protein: CASTEMGRWPGELFF. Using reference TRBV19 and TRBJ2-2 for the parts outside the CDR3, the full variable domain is DGGITQSPKYLFRKEGQNVTLSCEQNLNHDAMYWYRQDPGQGLRLIYYSQIVNDFQKGDIAEGYSVSREKKESFPLTVTSAQKNPTAFYLCASTEMGRWPGELFFGEGSRLTVL.

CDR3 nucleotide sequence: TGTGCCAGCAGCGGAGGGGGGCGGGAGACCCAGTACTTC. This sequence encodes CASSGGGRETQYF. The V and J genes are TRBV9 and TRBJ2-5, with D perhaps given as TRBD1 or TRBD2 (6 bases each). The CDR3 is 13 amino acids. Deletions cut 3 bases from V and 5 bases from J, with 11 bases between. Germline lookup yields CDR1 SGDLS and CDR2 YYNGEE.

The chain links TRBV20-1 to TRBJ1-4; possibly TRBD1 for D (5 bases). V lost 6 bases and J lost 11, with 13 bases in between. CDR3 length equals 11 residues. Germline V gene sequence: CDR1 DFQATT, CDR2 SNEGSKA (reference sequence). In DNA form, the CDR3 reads TGCAGTGCAGGACCGGAGGGGAAACTGTTTTTT. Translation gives CSAGPEGKLFF.

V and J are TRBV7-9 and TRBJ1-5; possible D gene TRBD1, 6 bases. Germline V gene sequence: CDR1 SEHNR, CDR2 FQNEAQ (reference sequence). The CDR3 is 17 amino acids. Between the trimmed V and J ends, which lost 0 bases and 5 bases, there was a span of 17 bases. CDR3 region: CASSLAGGWTVDQPQHF. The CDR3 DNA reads TGTGCCAGCAGCTTAGCAGGGGGGTGGACGGTTGATCAGCCCCAGCATTTT.

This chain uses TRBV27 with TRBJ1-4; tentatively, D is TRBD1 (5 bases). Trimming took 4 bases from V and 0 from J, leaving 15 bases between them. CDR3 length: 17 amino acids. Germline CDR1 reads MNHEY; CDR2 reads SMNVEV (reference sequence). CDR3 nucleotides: TGTGCCAGCAGTTCGGGGGGGTCGCTTGCAACTAATGAAAAACTGTTTTTT. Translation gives CASSSGGSLATNEKLFF.

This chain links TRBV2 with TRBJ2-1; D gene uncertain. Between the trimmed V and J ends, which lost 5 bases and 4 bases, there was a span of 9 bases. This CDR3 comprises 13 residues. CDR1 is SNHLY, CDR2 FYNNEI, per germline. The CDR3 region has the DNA TGTGCCAGCAGTCCTCGTCCTTACAATGAGCAGTTCTTC. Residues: CASSPRPYNEQFF. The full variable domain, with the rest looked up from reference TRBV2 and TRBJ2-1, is EPEVTQTPSHQVTQMGQEVILRCVPISNHLYFYWYRQILGQKVEFLVSFYNNEISEKSEIFDDQFSVERPDGSNFTLKIRSTKLEDSAMYFCASSPRPYNEQFFGPGTRLTVL.

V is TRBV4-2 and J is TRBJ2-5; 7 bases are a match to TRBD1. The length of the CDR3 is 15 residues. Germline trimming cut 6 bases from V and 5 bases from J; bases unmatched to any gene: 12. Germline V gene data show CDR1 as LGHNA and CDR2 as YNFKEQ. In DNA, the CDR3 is TGTGCCAGCAGACAGGGGCAGTTCCAGGGGGAGACCCAGTACTTC. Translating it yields CASRQGQFQGETQYF.

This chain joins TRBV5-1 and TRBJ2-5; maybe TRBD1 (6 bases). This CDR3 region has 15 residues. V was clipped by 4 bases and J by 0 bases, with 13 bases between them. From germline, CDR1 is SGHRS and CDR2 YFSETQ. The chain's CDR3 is CASSPQGQHQETQYF. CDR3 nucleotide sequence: TGCGCCAGCAGCCCCCAAGGACAGCACCAAGAGACCCAGTACTTC.

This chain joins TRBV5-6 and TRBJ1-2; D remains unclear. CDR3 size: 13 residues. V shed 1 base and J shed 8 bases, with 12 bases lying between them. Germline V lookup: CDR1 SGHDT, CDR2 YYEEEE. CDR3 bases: TGTGCCAGCAGCTTGAACAGCCCTCGAGGCTACACCTTC. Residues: CASSLNSPRGYTF.

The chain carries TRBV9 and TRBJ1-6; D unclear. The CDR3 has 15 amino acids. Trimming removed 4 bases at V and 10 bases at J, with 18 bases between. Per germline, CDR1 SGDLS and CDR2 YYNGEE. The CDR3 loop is CASSPPGVYNSPLHF. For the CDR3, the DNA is TGTGCCAGCAGCCCCCCTGGGGTCTACAACTCACCCCTCCACTTT.